What follows are 5 T cell receptor beta chains derived from one specimen sequenced in a study of T cells expressing NK-cell markers. Reanalyzing the 5' RACE reads, TCRdb keeps one entry per CDR3 protein, without DNA. Recorded for this sample: roughly 150,000 distinct CDR3 sequences. Material: blood T cells: a sorted CD56 or NKG2C T cell subset, CD4+ or CD8+ T cells, or bulk PBMC T cells (not recorded which). These receptors came from a woman between 18 and 75 years old in good health.

V is TRBV12-3 or TRBV12-4 and J is TRBJ2-1. CDR3 length equals 15 residues. CDR3 in amino acids: CASSLAGRPYNEQFF.

This chain connects TRBV2 to TRBJ1-6. Germline values: CDR1 SNHLY, CDR2 FYNNEI. The length of the CDR3 is 15 residues. The CDR3 sequence is CASSERGTYNSPLHF.

The chain employs TRBV20-1 and TRBJ2-3. Looked up from germline, CDR1 is DFQATT and CDR2 is SNEGSKA (reference sequence). This CDR3 is 14 amino acids long. CDR3 amino acids: CSASGGADLDTQYF.

The rearrangement joins TRBV11-3 to TRBJ2-1. The CDR3 is made up of 12 amino acids. CDR1 SGHNT and CDR2 YENEEA come from the germline V gene. The CDR3 sequence: CASSLVGNEQFF.

The chain joins TRBV5-1 to TRBJ2-6; checking the TCRdb D call of TRBD1 is not possible without DNA. The CDR3 is made up of 18 amino acids. Germline V gene sequence: CDR1 SGHRS, CDR2 YFSETQ. CDR3 residues: CASSLAGQGGSGANVLTF. The complete variable domain, with remaining parts taken from reference TRBV5-1 and TRBJ2-6, reads KAGVTQTPRYLIKTRGQQVTLSCSPISGHRSVSWYQQTPGQGLQFLFEYFSETQRNKGNFPGRFSGRQFSNSRSEMNVSTLELGDSALYLCASSLAGQGGSGANVLTFGAGSRLTVL.